The next 10 T cell receptor beta chains were all read from a single sample in a study of cytomegalovirus exposure and HLA in healthy donors (dated by TCRdb to about 2017). Library preparation was by the immunoSEQ multiplex PCR assay. For the multiplex PCR, a mixture combining 60 forward primers for TCR Vbeta segments and 13 reverse primers for TCR Jbeta segments was used. TCRdb re-hosts the immuneACCESS table, in-frame sequences only. Its copies lack some clones; in the studies checked, an unresolved V gene accounts for under half of them, and the cause for the rest is not known. The sample records over 130,000 clones, approximately 79% of which are singletons. In total, the top ten clones hold about 5.9% of the sample. What was sequenced was PBMCs. The receptors were gathered from a man in his forties or fifties in good health and CMV-seropositive.

The chain employs TRBV5-5 and TRBJ1-5; D is unclear. The CDR3 consists of 15 residues. Trimming took off 1 base at V and 4 bases at J, with 12 bases between the two ends. The germline V gene has CDR1 SGHKS and CDR2 YYEKEE (reference sequence). The CDR3 reads CASSLFPSHNQPQHF. CDR3 DNA sequence: TGTGCCAGCAGCTTGTTTCCAAGCCATAATCAGCCCCAGCATTTT.

This clone was seen more than once but under ten times. The chain joins TRBV5-6 to TRBJ2-2; no firm D call. Trimming took off 0 bases at V and 6 bases at J, with 9 bases between the two ends. CDR1 is SGHDT, CDR2 YYEEEE, per germline. The CDR3 extends over 14 amino acids. The CDR3 here is CASSLVSSPGELFF. The CDR3 DNA sequence: TGTGCCAGCAGCTTGGTTAGCAGTCCCGGGGAGCTGTTTTTT.

This sequence joins TRBV5-4 and TRBJ2-1, with a weak D call TRBD1 (6 bases). Trimming took 4 bases from V and 10 from J, leaving 15 bases between them. The germline gives CDR1 SGHNT, CDR2 YYREEE (reference sequence). The length of the CDR3 is 13 residues. CDR3 nucleotides: TGTGCCAGCAGCGTAGTCAGGGGAGCCGAGCAGTTCTTC. It encodes CASSVVRGAEQFF.

With respect to this clone: The junction departs from the called germline gene at one end, perhaps through a read error. The identical CDR3 is also encoded by other nucleotide sequences in the sample. The gene calls are TRBV7-9 and TRBJ2-7; 7 nucleotides agree with TRBD1. There are 12 residues in the CDR3. Germline CDR1 reads SEHNR; CDR2 reads FQNEAQ (reference sequence). CDR3 nucleotide sequence: TGTTCCAGCAGCTTGACAGGGTACGAGCAGTACTTC. Translated, it gives CSSSLTGYEQYF.

This clone has only a few counts. This chain joins TRBV28 and TRBJ2-3, with 7 bases that match TRBD2. Per the germline V gene, CDR1 is MDHEN and CDR2 is SYDVKM. The V segment lost 2 bases and the J segment 2 bases; nucleotides outside the gene matches: 16. This CDR3 has 19 amino acids. The CDR3: CASSLIMGGSGVYTDTQYF. The CDR3 DNA reads as TGTGCCAGCAGTTTAATTATGGGCGGGAGCGGGGTCTACACAGATACGCAGTATTTT.

This clone was observed a few times. CDR3 coding DNA: TGTGCCAGCTCACCGGACAGTAGCAATCAGCCCCAGCATTTT. Protein: CASSPDSSNQPQHF. J is TRBJ1-5 and V is TRBV18, with D perhaps TRBD1 (6 bases). The CDR3 runs to 14 residues. Germline values: CDR1 KGHSH, CDR2 LQKENI. V gave up 3 bases and J gave up 0 bases, with 6 bases separating them.

The rearrangement links TRBV5-5 to TRBJ1-2; maybe TRBD1 (6 bases). CDR3 length equals 15 residues. The germline V gene has CDR1 SGHKS and CDR2 YYEKEE (reference sequence). V lost 3 bases and J 3 bases, leaving 15 bases between the germline ends. CDR3 sequence (DNA): TGTGCCAGCAGCTCTTTCCAGGGGCAGGACTATGGCTACACCTTC. Its protein product is CASSSFQGQDYGYTF.

The chain uses TRBV11-2 and TRBJ2-3; TRBD1 aligns across 7 bases. Germline CDR1 is SGHAT and CDR2 is FQNNGV. V dropped 0 bases and J dropped 2; count of bases not matched to a gene: 2. CDR3 length equals 15 residues. The CDR3 loop reads CASSLDRGSTDTQYF. Here the CDR3 DNA reads TGTGCCAGCAGCTTAGACAGGGGGTCCACAGATACGCAGTATTTT.

This clone has only one observation. This chain joins TRBV27 and TRBJ2-6, with 9 bases fitting TRBD1. The CDR3 totals 18 residues. The V and J ends lost 3 bases and 2 bases, in that order; junction bases with no gene match: 8. CDR1 is MNHEY and CDR2 is SMNVEV in the germline V gene (reference sequence). The DNA of the CDR3 is TGTGCCAGCAGTTTCACCGGGACAGGGAGGACTGGGGCCAACGTCCTGACTTTC. Its protein is CASSFTGTGRTGANVLTF.

The chain recombines TRBV30 with TRBJ2-7; TRBD1 aligns across 7 bases. V was pared by 3 bases and J by 3 bases, with 8 bases of the junction left unmatched. Germline loops: CDR1 GTSNPN, CDR2 SVGIG (reference sequence). The CDR3 is 14 residues long. The CDR3 DNA follows: TGTGCCTGGAGCTATAGACAGGGTCTCTACGAGCAGTACTTC. It yields the protein CAWSYRQGLYEQYF. Filled out from reference TRBV30 and TRBJ2-7, the complete variable domain reads SQTIHQWPATLVQPVGSPLSLECTVEGTSNPNLYWYRQAAGRGLQLLFYSVGIGQISSEVPQNLSASRPQDRQFILSSKKLLLSDSGFYLCAWSYRQGLYEQYFGPGTRLTVT.